Sequencing of this TCR beta chain was carried out in a study of T cell changes during pregnancy in multiple sclerosis. Assay used: immunoSEQ multiplex PCR; TCRdb lists only in-frame clones, some missing. Of about 110,000 clones in the sample, roughly 90% were seen once. The length of the CDR3 is 15 residues. Germline CDR1 is MNHEY and CDR2 is SVGAGI. Trimming took 3 bases from V and 7 from J; bases not matched to a gene: 8. This TCR came from a female donor with multiple sclerosis, enrolled in a pregnancy study. This specimen was peripheral blood, taken after pregnancy. The chain recombines TRBV6-5 with TRBJ1-4; 7 bases fit TRBD1. In nucleotides, the CDR3 is TGTGCCAGCAGTTATGCCGGGACAGAACTTGAAAAACTGTTTTTT. Residues: CASSYAGTELEKLFF.